This record looks at one T cell receptor beta chain sequence and its context. Its antigen remains undetermined. One base away there is no much larger clone; base qualities are not given. The sample comes from a study of monozygotic twins with cystic fibrosis (dated by TCRdb to the early 2020s). For the study in its entirety: Barcoded libraries were prepared from roughly 3.3 micrograms of fragmented DNA with approximately 15 PCR cycles. To gauge how much genetics shapes V and J gene usage, the researchers compared TCR beta repertoires both within and across 16 monozygotic twin pairs who have cystic fibrosis. Ten female and six male twin pairs, aged about 2.0 to 40 years (median about 9.4 years) and mostly children and adolescents, were included in the cohort. On the day blood was drawn, the twins' weight-for-height and FEVPerc (FEV1 disease centile) were ranked against those of the 1,100 or so cohort participants. Data for three of the twin pairs had previously been reported in another context. Summary of the overall study and its limitations: Significantly higher nucleotide-identical clonotype sharing was observed within monozygotic CF twin pairs than between unrelated CF individuals (P = 0.000026, Mann-Whitney). The cohort was small, and no association was found between shared CDR3 numbers and age, concordance or disease severity. Simpson clonality tended to be low (median roughly 0.0097), which suggests a naive-dominated repertoire, although clonality was higher in the most severely affected patients. In 13 of 16 pairs, V gene usage most closely resembled the co-twin's, and the same held for J usage in 8 of 16 pairs, a pattern suggesting genetic constraints.

Following the manufacturer's instructions, the researchers used the immunoSEQ immune profiling system to amplify TCR beta CDR3 regions via multiplex PCR. Sequencing was performed on an Illumina NextSeq system. The original pipeline was this. Sequence data were processed on the immunoSEQ Analyzer platform, and clonality was computed as the square root of Simpson's index of productive rearrangements. Jensen-Shannon distance served as the measure of similarity in V and J usage, while OLGA was used to compute CDR3 generation probabilities. The researchers looked up shared CDR3 sequences in the immuneACCESS database (August 2020) and in VDJdb (December 2020). What TCRdb holds here is the immuneACCESS table cut down to in-frame rearrangements. Part of the clones is not present; checked against another copy, under half of the missing clones reflect an unresolved V gene, and the others are unexplained. For V, J and clone size, that table is used; D and trimming come from the DNA. A total of approximately 28,000 clones appear in this sample, 70% to 90% of them only once. The ten biggest clones cover approximately 0.93% of the sample.

The twin pairs came from the European Cystic Fibrosis Twin and Sibling Study Cohort, a cohort that recruited patients from some 150 CF clinics across 14 European countries. Zygosity and CFTR genotype were verified in-house, with zygosity tested by multiplex PCR of nine short tandem repeat loci. Peripheral blood was sampled from each twin, with clinical parameters recorded on the day of blood sampling. Genomic DNA was isolated from peripheral blood cells with phenol/chloroform and kept in TE buffer at 4 degrees C. CDR1 MGHDK and CDR2 SYGVNS were looked up in the germline V gene. Spanning cysteine to phenylalanine, the CDR3 consists of 14 amino acids. Of all the DNA, just the CDR3 is kept, 42 bases in frame from base 1. At the junction V is shortened by 1 base and J by 8 bases, with 11 bases in between.

The rearrangement combines TRBV25-1 with TRBJ1-4, with the D gene uncertain. Sequencing input: blood. This TCR was recovered from a girl aged 2-10 years with cystic fibrosis. DNA sequence: TGTGCCAGCAGTGAATTAGCACACCCCGAAAAACTGTTTTTT. Its amino acids are CASSELAHPEKLFF. Supplemented by the reference TRBV25-1 and TRBJ1-4 proteins around the CDR3, the complete variable domain is EADIYQTPRYLVIGTGKKITLECSQTMGHDKMYWYQQDPGMELHLIHYSYGVNSTEKGDLSSESTVSRIRTEHFPLTLESARPSHTSQYLCASSELAHPEKLFFGSGTQLSVL.